Only a few counts were recorded for the clone carrying this TCR beta chain. Its antigen is still unknown. A J-beta primer mix and a sample-barcoded 5' primer were used in a second PCR of about 7 to 12 cycles. The study obtained at least 2.5 million CDR3-containing paired-end reads from every sample. TCRdb reprocessed the 5' RACE reads via MiXCR and lists one record per CDR3 protein. The repertoire holds 1.5 million to 2 million distinct CDR3 sequences, with 28% as singletons. This specimen belongs to a study of blood T cells in healthy people across ages. The CDR3 totals 16 residues. Germline V gene lookup returns CDR1 MGHRA and CDR2 YSYEKL. The germline V and J ends were trimmed by 0 bases and 4 bases, with 15 bases remaining between them. Study-level points and caveats: Among long-lived donors, naive CD4+ cells were more numerous and diversity higher than in aged donors. Roughly linear age-related decline in beta diversity appeared, significant by age around 40.

Specimen: blood. V is TRBV4-1 and J is TRBJ1-2; D remains ambiguous. This TCR was sampled from a woman in her twenties or thirties in good health. The CDR3 spells CASSQERTDYLYGYTF. DNA of the CDR3: TGCGCCAGCAGCCAAGAACGGACGGACTACCTCTATGGCTACACCTTC.